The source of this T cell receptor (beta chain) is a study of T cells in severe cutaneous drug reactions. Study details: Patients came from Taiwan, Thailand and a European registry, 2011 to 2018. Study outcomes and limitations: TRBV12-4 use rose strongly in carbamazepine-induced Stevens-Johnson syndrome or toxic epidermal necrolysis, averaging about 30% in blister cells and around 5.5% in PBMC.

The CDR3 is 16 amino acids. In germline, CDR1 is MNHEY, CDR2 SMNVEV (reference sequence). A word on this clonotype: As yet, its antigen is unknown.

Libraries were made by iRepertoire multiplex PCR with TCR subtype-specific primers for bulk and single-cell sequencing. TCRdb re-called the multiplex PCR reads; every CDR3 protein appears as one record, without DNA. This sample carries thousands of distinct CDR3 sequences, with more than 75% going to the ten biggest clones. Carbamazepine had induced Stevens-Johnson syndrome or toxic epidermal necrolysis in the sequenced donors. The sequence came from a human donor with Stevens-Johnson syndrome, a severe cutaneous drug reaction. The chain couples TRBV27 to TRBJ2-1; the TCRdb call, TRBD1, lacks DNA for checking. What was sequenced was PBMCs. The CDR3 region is CASSLWGGSSNNEQFF.